This T cell receptor (beta chain) was captured by sequencing in a study of a mutant IDH1 vaccine in newly diagnosed glioma. Study overall: Most patients had received both radiotherapy and temozolomide, the prior options being radiotherapy, temozolomide, or both. Study conclusions and caveats: Researchers report vaccine-induced immune responses in roughly 93% of patients.

Noted time point: week 47, end of study. A single vaccine dose contained 300 ug of mutant IDH1 20-mer peptide, and topical imiquimod was used with it. All eight of the vaccinations patients received fell in weeks 1, 3, 5, 7, 11, 15, 19 and 23. In every donor, the tumor was a new WHO grade 3 or 4 IDH1-mutant, ATRX-lost astrocytoma. This CDR3 is built from 13 residues. V was shortened by 4 bases and J by 2 bases, with 10 bases between the two germline ends. Germline values: CDR1 SGDLS, CDR2 YYNGEE. The data were produced by immunoSEQ multiplex PCR, yet TCRdb's version contains in-frame clones alone and is incomplete. The sample lists around 65,000 clones; 80% to 85% were seen once. Regarding this clone: Its target is unknown.

The V and J genes are TRBV9 and TRBJ2-7, with D perhaps TRBD1 (6 bases). The starting material was PBMCs, obtained from a glioma patient whose treatment included an IDH1 peptide vaccine. The origin of this receptor is a man aged 25-45 years with glioma. The CDR3 nucleotides read TGTGCCAGCAGCAGGACAGAGCCCTACGAGCAGTACTTC. Its translation is CASSRTEPYEQYF.